The clone carrying this T cell receptor (beta chain) was detected only a few times. The data derive from a study of blood T cell repertoires in COVID-19. Background on the study: Spain, Italy and the United States supplied samples that represented acute and convalescent COVID-19.

The CDR3 is 14 amino acids. Trimming took 5 bases from V and 6 from J; bases not matched to a gene: 4. Germline V CDR1 and CDR2: SGHTA, FQGTGA. Sequenced by immunoSEQ multiplex PCR; TCRdb stores in-frame clones only, minus some. The table lists around 170,000 clones, about 80% of them singletons. This clonotype was obtained from a man aged 25 to 40 with active or convalescent COVID-19. The sequenced sample consisted of peripheral blood. The chain carries TRBV7-3 and TRBJ1-2, with TRBD1 identical over 12 bases. This chain's CDR3 is CASSPGTGGHGYTF. The DNA of the CDR3 is TGTGCCAGCAGCCCCGGGACAGGGGGCCATGGCTACACCTTC.